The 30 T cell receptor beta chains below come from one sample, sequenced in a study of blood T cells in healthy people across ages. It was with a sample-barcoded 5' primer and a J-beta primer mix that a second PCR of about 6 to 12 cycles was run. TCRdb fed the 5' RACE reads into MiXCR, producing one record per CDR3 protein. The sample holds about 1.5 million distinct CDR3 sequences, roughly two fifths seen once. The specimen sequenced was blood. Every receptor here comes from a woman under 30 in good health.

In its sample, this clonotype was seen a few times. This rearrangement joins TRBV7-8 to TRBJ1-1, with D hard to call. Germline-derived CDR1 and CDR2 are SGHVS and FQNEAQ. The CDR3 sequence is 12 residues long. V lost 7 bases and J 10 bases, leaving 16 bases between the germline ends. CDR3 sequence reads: CASTSGRAGAFF. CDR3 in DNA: TGTGCCAGCACCTCCGGACGGGCCGGAGCTTTCTTT. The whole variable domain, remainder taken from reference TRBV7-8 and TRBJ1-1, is GAGVSQSPRYKVAKRGQDVALRCDPISGHVSLFWYQQALGQGPEFLTYFQNEAQLDKSGLPSDRFFAERPEGSVSTLKIQRTQQEDSAVYLCASTSGRAGAFFGQGTRLTVV.

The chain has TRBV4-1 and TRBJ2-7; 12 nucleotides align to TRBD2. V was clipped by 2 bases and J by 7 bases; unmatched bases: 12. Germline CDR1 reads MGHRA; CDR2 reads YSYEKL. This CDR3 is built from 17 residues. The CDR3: CASSQHERLAGAGEQYF. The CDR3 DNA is TGCGCCAGCAGCCAACACGAGAGACTAGCGGGAGCGGGGGAGCAGTACTTC.

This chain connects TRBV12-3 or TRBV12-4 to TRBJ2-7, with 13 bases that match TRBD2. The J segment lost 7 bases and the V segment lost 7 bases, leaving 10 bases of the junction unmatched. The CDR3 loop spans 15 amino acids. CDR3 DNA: TGTGCCAGCAACGCACTAGCGGGGGGGCCCAATGAGCAGTACTTC. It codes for CASNALAGGPNEQYF.

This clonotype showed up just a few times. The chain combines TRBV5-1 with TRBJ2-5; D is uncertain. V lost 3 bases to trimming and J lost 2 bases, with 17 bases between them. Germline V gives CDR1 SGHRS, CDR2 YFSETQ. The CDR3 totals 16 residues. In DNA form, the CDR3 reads TGCGCCAGCAGCTGGCTTTCGTATCGGTTACAAGAGACCCAGTACTTC. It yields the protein CASSWLSYRLQETQYF.

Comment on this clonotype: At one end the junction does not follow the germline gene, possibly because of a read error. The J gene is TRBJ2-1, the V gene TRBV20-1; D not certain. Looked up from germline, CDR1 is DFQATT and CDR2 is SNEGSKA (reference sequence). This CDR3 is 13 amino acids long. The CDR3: CSARADSNNEQFF. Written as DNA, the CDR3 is TGCAGTGCTAGGGCAGACTCCAACAATGAGCAGTTCTTC.

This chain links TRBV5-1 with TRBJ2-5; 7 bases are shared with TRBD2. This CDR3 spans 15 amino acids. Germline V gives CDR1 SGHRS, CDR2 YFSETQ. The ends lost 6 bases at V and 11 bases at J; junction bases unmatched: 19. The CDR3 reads CASTKASGTYNEQYF. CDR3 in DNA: TGCGCCAGCACGAAGGCTAGCGGAACATACAATGAGCAGTACTTC.

CDR3 DNA sequence: TGTGCCAGCAGTTACTCGCCCAGGGTGAACACTGAAGCTTTCTTT. Protein: CASSYSPRVNTEAFF. J is TRBJ1-1 and V is TRBV6-5; D perhaps matches TRBD1 (5 bases). The V gene lost 0 bases and the J gene lost 0 bases, with 8 bases spanning the gap. CDR3 length: 15 amino acids. Looked up from germline, CDR1 is MNHEY and CDR2 is SVGAGI.

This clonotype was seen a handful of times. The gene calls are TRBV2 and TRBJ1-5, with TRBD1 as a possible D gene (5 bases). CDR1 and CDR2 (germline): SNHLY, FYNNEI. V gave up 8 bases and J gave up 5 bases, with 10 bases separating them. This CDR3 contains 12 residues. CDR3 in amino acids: CASQGNDQPQHF. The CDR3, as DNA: TGTGCCAGCCAGGGTAACGATCAGCCCCAGCATTTT.

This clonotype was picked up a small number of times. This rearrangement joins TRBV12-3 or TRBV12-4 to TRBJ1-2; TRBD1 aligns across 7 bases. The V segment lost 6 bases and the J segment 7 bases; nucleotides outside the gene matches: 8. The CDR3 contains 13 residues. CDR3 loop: CASSHGTGAGYTF. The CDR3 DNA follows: TGTGCCAGCAGCCATGGCACAGGGGCTGGCTACACCTTC.

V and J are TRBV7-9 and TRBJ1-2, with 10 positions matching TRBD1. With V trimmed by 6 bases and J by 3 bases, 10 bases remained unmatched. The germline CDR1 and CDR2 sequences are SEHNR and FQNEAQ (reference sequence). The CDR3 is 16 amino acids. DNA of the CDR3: TGTGCCAGCAGTTTCATGGGACAGGGGCAGCACTATGGCTACACCTTC. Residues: CASSFMGQGQHYGYTF.

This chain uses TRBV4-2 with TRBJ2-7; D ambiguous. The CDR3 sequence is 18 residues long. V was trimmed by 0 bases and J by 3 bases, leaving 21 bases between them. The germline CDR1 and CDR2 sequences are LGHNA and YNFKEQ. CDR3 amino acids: CASSQDIRAALPYYEQYF. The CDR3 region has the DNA TGTGCCAGCAGCCAAGATATCCGCGCTGCCCTCCCCTACTACGAGCAGTACTTC.

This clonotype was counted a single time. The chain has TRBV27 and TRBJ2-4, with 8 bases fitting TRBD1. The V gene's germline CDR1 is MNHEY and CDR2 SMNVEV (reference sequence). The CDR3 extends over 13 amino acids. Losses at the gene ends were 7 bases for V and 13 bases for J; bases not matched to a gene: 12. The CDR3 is CASTQGGGNEQYF. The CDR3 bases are TGTGCCAGCACACAGGGGGGTGGGAATGAGCAGTACTTC.

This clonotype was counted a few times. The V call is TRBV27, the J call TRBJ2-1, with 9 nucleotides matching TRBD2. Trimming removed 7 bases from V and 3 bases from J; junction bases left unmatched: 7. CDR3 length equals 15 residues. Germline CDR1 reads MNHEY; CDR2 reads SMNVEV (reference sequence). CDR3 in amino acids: CASKFQREVYNEQFF. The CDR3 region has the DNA TGTGCCAGCAAATTCCAGCGGGAGGTCTACAATGAGCAGTTCTTC.

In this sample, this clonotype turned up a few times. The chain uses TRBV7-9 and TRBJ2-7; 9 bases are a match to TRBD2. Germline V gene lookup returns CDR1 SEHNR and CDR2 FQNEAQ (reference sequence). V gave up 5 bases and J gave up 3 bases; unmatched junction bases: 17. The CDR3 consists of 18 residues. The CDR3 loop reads CASSPVMLGLASHYEQYF. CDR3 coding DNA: TGTGCCAGCAGCCCAGTTATGTTAGGACTAGCGTCCCACTACGAGCAGTACTTC.

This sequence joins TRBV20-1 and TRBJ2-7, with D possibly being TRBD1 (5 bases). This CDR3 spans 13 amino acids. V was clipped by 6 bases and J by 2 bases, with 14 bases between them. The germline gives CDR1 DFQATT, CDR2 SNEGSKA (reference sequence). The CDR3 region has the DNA TGCAGTGCCCACTCGACAGAGACCTACGAGCAGTACTTC. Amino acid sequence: CSAHSTETYEQYF.

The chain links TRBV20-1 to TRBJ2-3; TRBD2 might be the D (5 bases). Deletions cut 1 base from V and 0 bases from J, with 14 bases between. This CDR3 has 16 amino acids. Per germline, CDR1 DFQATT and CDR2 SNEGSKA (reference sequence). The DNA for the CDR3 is TGCAGTGCTAGAGGGTCGGGGAATCCTAGCACAGATACGCAGTATTTT. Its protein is CSARGSGNPSTDTQYF.

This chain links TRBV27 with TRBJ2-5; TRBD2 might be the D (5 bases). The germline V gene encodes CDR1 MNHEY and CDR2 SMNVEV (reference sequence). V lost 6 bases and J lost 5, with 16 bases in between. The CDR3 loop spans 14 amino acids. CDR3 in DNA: TGTGCCAGCAGATTTAGCGCCCTAGGGGAGACCCAGTACTTC. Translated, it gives CASRFSALGETQYF.

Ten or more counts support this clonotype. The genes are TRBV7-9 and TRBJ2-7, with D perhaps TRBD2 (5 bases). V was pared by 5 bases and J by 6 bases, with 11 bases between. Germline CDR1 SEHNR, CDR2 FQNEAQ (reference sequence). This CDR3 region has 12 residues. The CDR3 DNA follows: TGTGCCAGCAGCCCACTAGGAGCCGAGCAGTACTTC. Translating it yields CASSPLGAEQYF.

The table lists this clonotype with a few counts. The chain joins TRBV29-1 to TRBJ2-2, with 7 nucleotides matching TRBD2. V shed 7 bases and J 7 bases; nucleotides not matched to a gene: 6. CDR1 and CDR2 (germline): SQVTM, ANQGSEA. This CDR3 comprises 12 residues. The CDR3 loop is CSGKAGDGELFF. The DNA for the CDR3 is TGCAGCGGGAAGGCGGGGGACGGGGAGCTGTTTTTT.

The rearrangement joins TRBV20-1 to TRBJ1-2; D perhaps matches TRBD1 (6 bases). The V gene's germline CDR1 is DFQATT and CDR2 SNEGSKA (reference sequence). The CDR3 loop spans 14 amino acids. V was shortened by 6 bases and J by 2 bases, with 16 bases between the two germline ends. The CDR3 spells CSASGQTLNYGYTF. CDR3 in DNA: TGCAGTGCCAGCGGACAGACCTTAAACTATGGCTACACCTTC.

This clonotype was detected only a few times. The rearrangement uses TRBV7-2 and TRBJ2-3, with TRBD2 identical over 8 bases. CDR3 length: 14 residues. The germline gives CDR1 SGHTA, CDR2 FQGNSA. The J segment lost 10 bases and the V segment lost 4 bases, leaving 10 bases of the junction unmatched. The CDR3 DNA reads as TGTGCCAGCAGCTCCACCACGGGGGGGAGAGCGCAGTATTTT. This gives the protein CASSSTTGGRAQYF.

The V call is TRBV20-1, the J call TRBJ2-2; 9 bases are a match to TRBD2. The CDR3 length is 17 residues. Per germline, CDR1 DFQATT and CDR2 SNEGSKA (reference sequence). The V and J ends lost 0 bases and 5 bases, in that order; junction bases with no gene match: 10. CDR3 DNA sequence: TGCAGTGCTAGAGACCCTCGCGGGAGGGCGAGGACCGGGGAGCTGTTTTTT. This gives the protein CSARDPRGRARTGELFF.

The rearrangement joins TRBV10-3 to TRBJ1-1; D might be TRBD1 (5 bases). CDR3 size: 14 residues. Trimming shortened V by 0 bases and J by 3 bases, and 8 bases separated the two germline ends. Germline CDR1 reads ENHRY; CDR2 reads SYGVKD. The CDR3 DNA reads TGTGCCATCAGTGAGTCGTCAGGGTACACTGAAGCTTTCTTT. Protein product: CAISESSGYTEAFF.

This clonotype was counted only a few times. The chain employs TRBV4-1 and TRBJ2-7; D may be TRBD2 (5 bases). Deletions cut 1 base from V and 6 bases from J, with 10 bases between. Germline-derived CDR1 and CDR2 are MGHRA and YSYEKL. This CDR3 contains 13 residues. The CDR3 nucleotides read TGCGCCAGCAGCCAAGTCGGGAAGCGCGAGCAGTACTTC. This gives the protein CASSQVGKREQYF.

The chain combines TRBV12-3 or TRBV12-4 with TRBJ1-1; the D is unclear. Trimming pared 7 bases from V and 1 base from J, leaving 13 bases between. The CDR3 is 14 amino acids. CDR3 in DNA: TGTGCCAGCACCCCCCGGGGAGAGAACACTGAAGCTTTCTTT. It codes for CASTPRGENTEAFF.

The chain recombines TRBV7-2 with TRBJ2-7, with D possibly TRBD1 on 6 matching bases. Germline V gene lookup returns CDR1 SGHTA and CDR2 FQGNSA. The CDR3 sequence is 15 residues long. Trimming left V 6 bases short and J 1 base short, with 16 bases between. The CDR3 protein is CASSPTGHYSYEQYF. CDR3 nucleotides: TGTGCCAGCAGTCCTACGGGACACTATTCCTACGAGCAGTACTTC. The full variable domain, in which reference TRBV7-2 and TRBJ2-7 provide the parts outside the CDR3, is GAGVSQSPSNKVTEKGKDVELRCDPISGHTALYWYRQSLGQGLEFLIYFQGNSAPDKSGLPSDRFSAERTGGSVSTLTIQRTQQEDSAVYLCASSPTGHYSYEQYFGPGTRLTVT.

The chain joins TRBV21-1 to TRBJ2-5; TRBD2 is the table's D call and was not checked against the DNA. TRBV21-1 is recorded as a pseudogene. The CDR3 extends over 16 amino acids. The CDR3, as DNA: TGTGCCAGCAGGACCCCCGGGACTAGCGGGAAAGAGACCCAGTACTTC. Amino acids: CASRTPGTSGKETQYF.

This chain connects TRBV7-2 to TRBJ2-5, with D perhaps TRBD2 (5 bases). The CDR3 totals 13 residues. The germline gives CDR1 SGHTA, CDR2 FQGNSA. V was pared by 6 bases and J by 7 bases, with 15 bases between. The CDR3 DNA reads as TGTGCCAGCAGAACGCCGGGGTTCGGGACCCAGTACTTC. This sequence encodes CASRTPGFGTQYF.

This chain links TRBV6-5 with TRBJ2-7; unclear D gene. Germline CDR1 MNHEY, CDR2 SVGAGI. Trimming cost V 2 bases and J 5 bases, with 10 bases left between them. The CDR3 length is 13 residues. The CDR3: CASSYSVADEQYF. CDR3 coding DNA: TGTGCCAGCAGTTACAGTGTGGCCGACGAGCAGTACTTC.

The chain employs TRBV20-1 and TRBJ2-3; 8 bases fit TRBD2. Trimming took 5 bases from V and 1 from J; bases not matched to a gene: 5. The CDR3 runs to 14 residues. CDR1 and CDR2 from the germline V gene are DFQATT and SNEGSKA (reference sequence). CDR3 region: CSASGLAGTDTQYF. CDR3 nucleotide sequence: TGCAGTGCTTCAGGACTAGCAGGCACAGATACGCAGTATTTT.